The rows below give T cell receptor beta chains drawn from one sample of a study of shared clonotypes between healthy human individuals. Libraries were prepared by immunoSEQ multiplex PCR; TCRdb keeps only in-frame clonotypes and omits some of them. This sample carries 2 million to 2.5 million clones, roughly 90% of them seen once, and the ten largest clones take around 0.38%. The material sequenced was naive CD4+ T cells from PBMCs. Every receptor here comes from a young man in good health. Some clones in this sample may be carry-over from other donors' samples. Both conserved end residues are trimmed from each CDR3.

J gene: TRBJ2-1; V gene: TRBV5-1; CDR3 length: 14; CDR3 protein: ASSLTSGSFYNEQF
J gene: TRBJ2-3; V gene: TRBV19; CDR3 length: 11; CDR3 protein: ASSIRRTDTQY
J gene: TRBJ2-2; V gene: TRBV19; CDR3 length: 12; CDR3 protein: ASRRMGDTGELF
J gene: TRBJ2-7; V gene: TRBV7-3; CDR3 length: 13; CDR3 protein: ASSRQTGGAYEQY
J gene: TRBJ2-1; V gene: TRBV7-6; CDR3 length: 15; CDR3 protein: ASSSTGPSGPTNEQF
J gene: TRBJ2-6; V gene: TRBV30; CDR3 length: 13; CDR3 protein: AWSVRTSGANVLT
J gene: TRBJ2-1; V gene: TRBV6-5; CDR3 length: 13; CDR3 protein: ASSPGSSGHNEQF
J gene: TRBJ2-3; V gene: TRBV19; CDR3 length: 15; CDR3 protein: ASSPRSTGGGPDTQY
J gene: TRBJ2-7; V gene: TRBV14; CDR3 length: 14; CDR3 protein: ASSFQIGTALFEQY
J gene: TRBJ2-1; V gene: TRBV6-5; CDR3 length: 11; CDR3 protein: ASTRTGGHEQF
J gene: TRBJ1-2; V gene: TRBV4-2; CDR3 length: 15; CDR3 protein: ASTSGSAKPTYYGYT
J gene: TRBJ2-5; V gene: TRBV18; CDR3 length: 15; CDR3 protein: ASSPKPGTSGQETQY
J gene: TRBJ1-2; V gene: TRBV25-1; CDR3 length: 12; CDR3 protein: ASSDDLGPYGYT
J gene: TRBJ2-7; V gene: TRBV9; CDR3 length: 11; CDR3 protein: ASRSGSDDEQY
J gene: TRBJ2-3; V gene: TRBV27; CDR3 length: 14; CDR3 protein: ASSGRLAGELDTQY
J gene: TRBJ2-1; V gene: TRBV11-2; CDR3 length: 11; CDR3 protein: ASSWDAYNEQF
J gene: TRBJ1-2; V gene: TRBV5-1; CDR3 length: 11; CDR3 protein: ASSFGGDYGYT
J gene: TRBJ2-2; V gene: TRBV18; CDR3 length: 14; CDR3 protein: ASSPPGTLGTGELF
J gene: TRBJ2-7; V gene: TRBV5-1; CDR3 length: 10; CDR3 protein: ASSFWGYEQY
J gene: TRBJ1-2; V gene: TRBV27; CDR3 length: 12; CDR3 protein: ASSHSPGAGGYT
J gene: TRBJ1-2; V gene: TRBV7-9; CDR3 length: 15; CDR3 protein: ASSKPGFNLQAIGYT
J gene: TRBJ2-1; V gene: TRBV9; CDR3 length: 13; CDR3 protein: ASSATGTSYNEQF
J gene: TRBJ1-2; V gene: TRBV5-5; CDR3 length: 14; CDR3 protein: ASSPGQGAPAYGYT
J gene: TRBJ2-1; V gene: TRBV6-4; CDR3 length: 11; CDR3 protein: ASSDSIKTEQF
J gene: TRBJ2-1; V gene: TRBV4-1; CDR3 length: 11; CDR3 protein: ASSLTIRDEQF
J gene: TRBJ2-3; V gene: TRBV15; CDR3 length: 21; CDR3 protein: ATHLRAGFGTSGSAESTDTQY
J gene: TRBJ2-1; V gene: TRBV4-2; CDR3 length: 13; CDR3 protein: ASSQEEGPYNEQF